These 3 T cell receptor beta chains were sequenced from one sample in a study of T-cell reconstitution after alpha-beta-depleted transplantation in children. It was with unique molecular identifiers that the TCRbeta library was prepared. MiXCR, applied by TCRdb to the PCR reads, yields one record per CDR3 protein. The profile covers hundreds of thousands of distinct CDR3 sequences, with 16% appearing a single time and 1.1% taken by the ten largest. The sequenced sample was PBMCs from the stem cell graft donor, obtained from the stem cell graft. The receptors were gathered from a human donor who donated a stem cell graft to a child with acute myeloid leukemia.

Worth noting for this clonotype: A much larger clone lies a single base off, so this may be a read error. The chain recombines TRBV20-1 with TRBJ2-7, with D perhaps TRBD1 (5 bases). The CDR3 sequence is 15 residues long. V lost 1 base and J 0 bases, leaving 13 bases between the germline ends. Germline loops: CDR1 DFQATT, CDR2 SNEGSKA (reference sequence). CDR3: CSARGMTETSYEQYF. The CDR3 DNA follows: TGCAGTGCTAGAGGCATGACAGAGACCTCCTACGAGCAGTACTTC.

This clonotype has ten or more counts. The chain joins TRBV20-1 to TRBJ1-2; D possibly corresponds to TRBD1 (5 bases). Per germline, CDR1 DFQATT and CDR2 SNEGSKA (reference sequence). The CDR3 totals 13 residues. Trimming took off 6 bases at V and 8 bases at J, with 19 bases between the two ends. This chain's CDR3 is CSAQGPSLEGYTF. The CDR3 nucleotides read TGCAGTGCCCAGGGCCCTTCCCTTGAGGGCTACACCTTC.

This clonotype was seen repeatedly, ten times or more. The rearrangement links TRBV9 to TRBJ2-7; D is ambiguous. This CDR3 contains 13 residues. Trimming took off 0 bases at V and 0 bases at J, with 4 bases between the two ends. Germline assignment: CDR1 SGDLS and CDR2 YYNGEE. The CDR3: CASSVGVSYEQYF. The CDR3, as DNA: TGTGCCAGCAGCGTAGGGGTCTCCTACGAGCAGTACTTC.